One and the same sample provided the 32 T cell receptor beta chains below, sequenced in a study of blood T cell repertoires in COVID-19. Some clones are missing from TCRdb's copy, which holds only in-frame ones; the method was immunoSEQ multiplex PCR. The repertoire includes some 350,000 clones, around 86% of them detected once, and about 3% sits in the top ten. The sequenced sample was peripheral blood. The receptors stem from a human donor in a cohort sampled during active COVID-19.

This clone was counted only a few times. The chain is built from TRBV2 and TRBJ2-1, with TRBD1 matching over 7 bases. Germline CDR1 SNHLY, CDR2 FYNNEI. With V trimmed by 4 bases and J by 10 bases, 7 bases remained unmatched. This CDR3 spans 13 amino acids. The CDR3 loop is CASSVGRGSEQFF. The CDR3 nucleotides read TGTGCCAGCAGTGTCGGCAGGGGGAGCGAGCAGTTCTTC. The full variable domain, in which reference TRBV2 and TRBJ2-1 provide the parts outside the CDR3, is EPEVTQTPSHQVTQMGQEVILRCVPISNHLYFYWYRQILGQKVEFLVSFYNNEISEKSEIFDDQFSVERPDGSNFTLKIRSTKLEDSAMYFCASSVGRGSEQFFGPGTRLTVL.

V and J are TRBV19 and TRBJ1-6, with 8 bases identical to TRBD1. With V trimmed by 0 bases and J by 8 bases, 6 bases remained unmatched. Germline V CDR1 and CDR2: LNHDA, SQIVND (reference sequence). The CDR3 is made up of 16 amino acids. The CDR3 loop is CASSIESTGADSPLHF. The CDR3 nucleotides read TGTGCCAGTAGTATAGAGTCGACAGGGGCGGATTCACCCCTCCACTTT. Full variable domain (rest looked up from reference TRBV19 and TRBJ1-6): DGGITQSPKYLFRKEGQNVTLSCEQNLNHDAMYWYRQDPGQGLRLIYYSQIVNDFQKGDIAEGYSVSREKKESFPLTVTSAQKNPTAFYLCASSIESTGADSPLHFGNGTRLTVT.

V usage is TRBV10-3 and J usage is TRBJ2-7; possibly TRBD2 for D (6 bases). Germline values: CDR1 ENHRY, CDR2 SYGVKD. Trimming shortened V by 10 bases and J by 2 bases, and 18 bases separated the two germline ends. The CDR3 contains 14 residues. CDR3 protein: CATLGRTETYEQYF. In DNA form, the CDR3 reads TGTGCCACTCTCGGGAGAACGGAGACCTACGAGCAGTACTTC.

This chain uses TRBV7-2 with TRBJ2-3, with 11 bases that match TRBD2. Germline lookup yields CDR1 SGHTA and CDR2 FQGNSA. The V gene end was trimmed by 4 bases and the J gene end by 5 bases; junction bases not matched to a gene: 14. This CDR3 spans 18 amino acids. CDR3 sequence: CASSSRLSGGAGVDTQYF. DNA of the CDR3: TGTGCCAGCAGCTCGAGACTTAGCGGGGGGGCCGGGGTAGATACGCAGTATTTT.

This clone was detected only once. The chain employs TRBV5-1 and TRBJ1-1, with D maybe TRBD1 (5 bases). Germline V gene data show CDR1 as SGHRS and CDR2 as YFSETQ. The CDR3 totals 14 residues. Between the trimmed V and J ends, which lost 4 bases and 1 base, there was a span of 11 bases. The CDR3: CASSGYTGNTEAFF. CDR3 DNA sequence: TGCGCCAGCAGCGGATACACAGGGAACACTGAAGCTTTCTTT.

The chain is built from TRBV12-3 or TRBV12-4 and TRBJ1-1; no definite D call. V shed 6 bases and J shed 4 bases, with 12 bases lying between them. This CDR3 spans 13 amino acids. The CDR3 region has the DNA TGTGCCAGCAGACAGACCACGGTCACTGAAGCTTTCTTT. It translates to CASRQTTVTEAFF.

This sequence joins TRBV4-1 and TRBJ2-7; maybe TRBD1 (7 bases). This CDR3 region has 14 residues. The germline V and J ends were trimmed by 10 bases and 6 bases, with 22 bases remaining between them. Germline CDR1 and CDR2: MGHRA and YSYEKL. The CDR3 is CATGGFGTAGEQYF. CDR3 sequence (DNA): TGCGCCACCGGTGGTTTCGGGACAGCGGGCGAGCAGTACTTC.

This clone was picked up one time. The chain joins TRBV9 to TRBJ1-3, with 7 bases matching TRBD1. This CDR3 has 17 amino acids. V was clipped by 0 bases and J by 2 bases; unmatched bases: 8. Germline V gives CDR1 SGDLS, CDR2 YYNGEE. The CDR3 bases are TGTGCCAGCAGCGTAGCAAAGGGGGCATTCCCTGGAAACACCATATATTTT. Amino acid sequence: CASSVAKGAFPGNTIYF.

In this sample, this clone turned up once. The chain is built from TRBV7-8 and TRBJ2-7; D may be TRBD2 (7 bases). Germline V CDR1 and CDR2: SGHVS, FQNEAQ. The CDR3 is made up of 17 amino acids. The V end was cut by 5 bases, the J end by 2 bases, with 22 bases between. The CDR3 protein is CASSQGFIDGGPYEQYF. The CDR3 region has the DNA TGTGCCAGCAGCCAAGGATTCATTGACGGGGGGCCCTACGAGCAGTACTTC. Full variable domain (outside the CDR3, taken from reference TRBV7-8 and TRBJ2-7): GAGVSQSPRYKVAKRGQDVALRCDPISGHVSLFWYQQALGQGPEFLTYFQNEAQLDKSGLPSDRFFAERPEGSVSTLKIQRTQQEDSAVYLCASSQGFIDGGPYEQYFGPGTRLTVT.

The rearrangement links TRBV5-6 to TRBJ2-1, with TRBD1 as a possible D gene (6 bases). V was cut by 4 bases and J by 6 bases, with 20 bases left in between. Germline V gives CDR1 SGHDT, CDR2 YYEEEE. This CDR3 is built from 16 residues. CDR3 residues: CASSGLGALVANEQFF. The CDR3 DNA sequence: TGTGCCAGCAGCGGTTTGGGGGCGCTAGTAGCCAATGAGCAGTTCTTC.

The chain joins TRBV4-2 to TRBJ2-5; a weak D match, TRBD2 (5 bases). CDR1 and CDR2 (germline): LGHNA, YNFKEQ. V lost 1 base and J 5 bases, leaving 11 bases between the germline ends. The CDR3 consists of 14 residues. The CDR3 reads CASSQGTLAETQYF. The CDR3 bases are TGTGCCAGCAGCCAAGGAACCCTAGCCGAGACCCAGTACTTC.

The chain is built from TRBV30 and TRBJ2-7, with TRBD1 as a possible D gene (5 bases). The germline V gene has CDR1 GTSNPN and CDR2 SVGIG (reference sequence). V was clipped by 2 bases and J by 3 bases, with 8 bases between them. The CDR3 contains 12 residues. In nucleotides, the CDR3 is TGTGCCTGGAGTAAGGGGCGCTACGAGCAGTACTTC. Translating it yields CAWSKGRYEQYF.

The J gene is TRBJ2-5, the V gene TRBV28; D remains ambiguous. V lost 10 bases, J lost 4 bases, and 10 bases lay in between. Germline CDR1 and CDR2: MDHEN and SYDVKM. This CDR3 is built from 11 residues. As DNA, the CDR3 is TGTGCCACCGCCCTACGAGAGACCCAGTACTTC. Amino acid sequence: CATALRETQYF.

This chain uses TRBV5-1 with TRBJ2-5; 7 nucleotides line up with TRBD2. V gave up 2 bases and J gave up 3 bases; unmatched junction bases: 4. Per germline, CDR1 SGHRS and CDR2 YFSETQ. The CDR3 loop spans 14 amino acids. CDR3 DNA sequence: TGCGCCAGCAGCTTCGGGCTAGCGGAAGAGACCCAGTACTTC. Protein: CASSFGLAEETQYF.

The V gene is TRBV28, the J gene TRBJ2-3; 7 bases are shared with TRBD1. The CDR3 contains 16 residues. The germline CDR1 and CDR2 sequences are MDHEN and SYDVKM. Losses at the gene ends were 5 bases for V and 0 bases for J; bases not matched to a gene: 8. The CDR3 sequence: CASSLDRSASTDTQYF. As DNA, the CDR3 is TGTGCCAGCAGTCTGGACAGGTCAGCTAGCACAGATACGCAGTATTTT. The whole variable domain, filled in from reference TRBV28 and TRBJ2-3, reads DVKVTQSSRYLVKRTGEKVFLECVQDMDHENMFWYRQDPGLGLRLIYFSYDVKMKEKGDIPEGYSVSREKKERFSLILESASTNQTSMYLCASSLDRSASTDTQYFGPGTRLTVL.

The chain combines TRBV7-8 with TRBJ2-7; 8 bases match TRBD1. The trim removed 5 bases at V and 1 base at J, leaving 4 bases unmatched. Per the germline V gene, CDR1 is SGHVS and CDR2 is FQNEAQ. The length of the CDR3 is 14 residues. The CDR3 loop is CASSGGQGSYEQYF. CDR3 in DNA: TGTGCCAGCAGCGGCGGACAGGGTTCCTACGAGCAGTACTTC.

The rearrangement uses TRBV5-1 and TRBJ2-7; D may be TRBD2 (6 bases). The CDR3 length is 15 residues. V gave up 1 base and J gave up 3 bases, with 14 bases separating them. The germline gives CDR1 SGHRS, CDR2 YFSETQ. This CDR3 is CASSLLRDGHYEQYF. In DNA form, the CDR3 reads TGCGCCAGCAGCTTGCTGCGGGACGGTCACTACGAGCAGTACTTC.

CDR3 protein: CASSDRVSAQYF. CDR3 sequence (DNA): TGTGCCAGCAGCGACAGGGTCTCGGCCCAGTACTTC. This chain connects TRBV6-1 to TRBJ2-5; 7 nucleotides align to TRBD1. Germline-derived CDR1 and CDR2 are MNHNS and SASEGT. V was clipped by 6 bases and J by 9 bases; unmatched bases: 7. The CDR3 extends over 12 amino acids.

Only a few counts were recorded for this clone. This chain connects TRBV27 to TRBJ2-2; D not resolved. The ends were cut back, 3 bases at V and 7 bases at J, with 3 bases in the middle. Germline CDR1 is MNHEY and CDR2 is SMNVEV (reference sequence). This CDR3 contains 11 residues. The CDR3: CASSFGGELFF. CDR3 DNA sequence: TGTGCCAGCAGTTTCGGCGGGGAGCTGTTTTTT.

This clone was seen more than once but under ten times. J is TRBJ1-1 and V is TRBV20-1; TRBD1 aligns across 9 bases. The trim removed 3 bases at V and 5 bases at J, leaving 4 bases unmatched. CDR3 length equals 13 residues. Germline CDR1 and CDR2: DFQATT and SNEGSKA (reference sequence). In nucleotides, the CDR3 is TGCAGTGCTAGTGGGGACAGGGCAACTGAAGCTTTCTTT. Translating it yields CSASGDRATEAFF.

The rearrangement uses TRBV11-2 and TRBJ2-2; possibly TRBD2 for D (6 bases). Germline V lookup: CDR1 SGHAT, CDR2 FQNNGV. Trimming cost V 1 base and J 1 base, with 13 bases left between them. This CDR3 has 17 amino acids. CDR3 nucleotides: TGTGCCAGCAGCTTAGCAGGTCTAGCGAGGAACACCGGGGAGCTGTTTTTT. Protein product: CASSLAGLARNTGELFF.

The J gene is TRBJ1-3, the V gene TRBV15; possibly TRBD1 for D (5 bases). Trimming stripped 2 bases from V and 8 bases from J, with 7 bases between. This CDR3 is built from 12 residues. The germline CDR1 and CDR2 sequences are LNHNV and YYDKDF (reference sequence). CDR3: CATSRSGDTIYF. The CDR3 region has the DNA TGTGCCACCAGCAGATCGGGGGACACCATATATTTT.

The chain combines TRBV28 with TRBJ1-2; D remains ambiguous. V was trimmed by 2 bases and J by 4 bases, leaving 17 bases between them. CDR1 and CDR2 from the germline V gene are MDHEN and SYDVKM. The length of the CDR3 is 16 residues. CDR3 DNA: TGTGCCAGCAGTTTAATAGCGGATCTACAAAGCTATGGCTACACCTTC. Its translation is CASSLIADLQSYGYTF.

This chain joins TRBV6-5 and TRBJ1-1; D is perhaps TRBD1 (5 bases). The V and J ends lost 4 bases and 1 base respectively, with 16 bases between them. Germline CDR1 is MNHEY and CDR2 is SVGAGI. The CDR3 is made up of 16 amino acids. The DNA of the CDR3 is TGTGCCAGCAGTTCGGGGGGGTGGGGCCCGAACACTGAAGCTTTCTTT. It yields the protein CASSSGGWGPNTEAFF.

Here the CDR3 reads CASSERQGSIGEQYF. CDR3 coding DNA: TGTGCCAGCAGTGAACGTCAGGGTAGTATCGGGGAGCAGTACTTC. V usage is TRBV2 and J usage is TRBJ2-7; perhaps TRBD1 as D (5 bases). V was clipped by 2 bases and J by 7 bases, with 18 bases between them. This CDR3 is 15 amino acids long. Germline CDR1 SNHLY, CDR2 FYNNEI.

The CDR3 loop reads CASSLKRVKVYEQYF. DNA of the CDR3: TGTGCCAGCAGCTTGAAGAGGGTGAAAGTATACGAGCAGTACTTC. The V and J genes are TRBV5-6 and TRBJ2-7; weak D call: TRBD2 (5 bases). The germline V gene has CDR1 SGHDT and CDR2 YYEEEE. The V end was cut by 1 base, the J end by 4 bases, with 15 bases between. The CDR3 length is 15 residues. Full variable domain (outside the CDR3, taken from reference TRBV5-6 and TRBJ2-7): DAGVTQSPTHLIKTRGQQVTLRCSPKSGHDTVSWYQQALGQGPQFIFQYYEEEERQRGNFPDRFSGHQFPNYSSELNVNALLLGDSALYLCASSLKRVKVYEQYFGPGTRLTVT.

V and J are TRBV6-5 and TRBJ2-5; D possibly corresponds to TRBD2 (5 bases). CDR1 is MNHEY, CDR2 SVGAGI, per germline. The germline V and J ends were trimmed by 2 bases and 8 bases, with 6 bases remaining between them. The CDR3 spans 11 residues. The CDR3 protein is CASSYTGTQYF. The CDR3 nucleotides read TGTGCCAGCAGTTACACGGGAACCCAGTACTTC.

V gene TRBV20-1 combines with J gene TRBJ2-7; the D is unclear. CDR3 length: 11 residues. Germline loops: CDR1 DFQATT, CDR2 SNEGSKA (reference sequence). V gave up 0 bases and J gave up 6 bases, with 6 bases separating them. CDR3 loop: CSARDPVEQYF. As DNA, the CDR3 is TGCAGTGCTAGAGATCCCGTCGAGCAGTACTTC.

CDR3 loop: CASSDRGYNSPLHF. The CDR3 DNA reads TGTGCCAGCAGTGATCGGGGGTATAATTCACCCCTCCACTTT. The rearrangement links TRBV2 to TRBJ1-6, with a tentative D call TRBD1 (5 bases). Trimming took off 3 bases at V and 4 bases at J, with 7 bases between the two ends. The CDR3 is made up of 14 amino acids. Germline V lookup: CDR1 SNHLY, CDR2 FYNNEI. Combining the CDR3 with reference TRBV2 and TRBJ1-6 gives the whole variable domain EPEVTQTPSHQVTQMGQEVILRCVPISNHLYFYWYRQILGQKVEFLVSFYNNEISEKSEIFDDQFSVERPDGSNFTLKIRSTKLEDSAMYFCASSDRGYNSPLHFGNGTRLTVT.

The rearrangement links TRBV7-8 to TRBJ1-4; 7 nucleotides line up with TRBD1. V shed 5 bases and J 10 bases; nucleotides not matched to a gene: 7. Germline V lookup: CDR1 SGHVS, CDR2 FQNEAQ. There are 13 residues in the CDR3. The CDR3: CASSLRQGGKLFF. The CDR3 nucleotides read TGTGCCAGCAGCCTCCGACAGGGAGGAAAACTGTTTTTT. The whole variable domain, remainder taken from reference TRBV7-8 and TRBJ1-4, is GAGVSQSPRYKVAKRGQDVALRCDPISGHVSLFWYQQALGQGPEFLTYFQNEAQLDKSGLPSDRFFAERPEGSVSTLKIQRTQQEDSAVYLCASSLRQGGKLFFGSGTQLSVL.

This clone was seen a single time. For the CDR3, the DNA is TGTGCCAGCAGAACAGCTCTTGCAACTAATGAAAAACTGTTTTTT. This gives the protein CASRTALATNEKLFF. The chain is built from TRBV2 and TRBJ1-4; D gene unclear. The germline V gene encodes CDR1 SNHLY and CDR2 FYNNEI. This CDR3 has 15 residues. V lost 6 bases and J 0 bases, leaving 11 bases between the germline ends.

J is TRBJ2-3 and V is TRBV18, with a tentative D call TRBD1 (6 bases). The CDR3 is 15 amino acids. V was trimmed by 6 bases and J by 2 bases, leaving 15 bases between them. Per the germline V gene, CDR1 is KGHSH and CDR2 is LQKENI. CDR3 region: CASSLWTELTDTQYF. The DNA of the CDR3 is TGTGCCAGCTCCCTGTGGACAGAACTCACAGATACGCAGTATTTT. The variable domain in full, with the rest retrieved from reference TRBV18 and TRBJ2-3, is NAGVMQNPRHLVRRRGQEARLRCSPMKGHSHVYWYRQLPEEGLKFMVYLQKENIIDESGMPKERFSAEFPKEGPSILRIQQVVRGDSAAYFCASSLWTELTDTQYFGPGTRLTVL.